This entry is about one T cell receptor beta chain. Its antigen remains unknown. Sequenced by immunoSEQ multiplex PCR; TCRdb stores in-frame clones only, minus some. The data contain roughly 140,000 clones, 92% of them seen just once; the ten biggest clones take up 2.5% to 3.5%. These data originate in a study of T cell responses to AZD1222 COVID-19 vaccine. Notes on the study in general: The donor cohort was predominantly white British with a female majority, and clonal diversity may have been underestimated. Spike-specific TCR depth and breadth grew after two AZD1222 doses. CD4 TCRs covered the whole spike, strongest at regions 160-218 and 743-854.

The receptor's source is an adult who received the AZD1222 COVID-19 vaccine. The specimen comprised peripheral blood, sampled 28 days after the second AZD1222 dose.

The CDR3, as DNA: TGCAGCGTTTTTCAAGCCGGGACAGTGAACACTGAAGCTTTCTTT. It codes for CSVFQAGTVNTEAFF. The chain employs TRBV29-1 and TRBJ1-1, with TRBD1 matching 7 bases. CDR3 size: 15 residues. Trimming took 5 bases from V and 0 from J; bases not matched to a gene: 9. In germline, CDR1 is SQVTM, CDR2 ANQGSEA.